This is a list of T cell receptor beta chains from one sample in a study of vaccination effects on CD4 cells after COVID-19. For these TCRs, the target antigens are not known. The table came from immunoSEQ multiplex PCR; TCRdb's copy has only in-frame clones and leaves some out. The repertoire consists of about 72,000 clones, with about 86% occurring once and the leading ten covering 1.2%. The source material was CD4+ T cells from PBMCs cultured with HCoV-229E spike peptides, sampled after COVID-19 vaccination. The origin of the receptors is a human donor who received a COVID-19 vaccine. Both conserved end residues are part of each CDR3. A D gene is named only where the DNA matches it firmly. The listing skips clone size in some rows; elsewhere it reads once, few, many or a size class.

j_call,clone_size,v_call,d_call,cdr3_aa,cdr3_nt
TRBJ2-5,-,TRBV3-1/TRBV3-2,-,CASSQVWETQYF,TGTGCCAGCAGCCAAGTGTGGGAGACCCAGTACTTC
TRBJ1-5,-,TRBV28,-,CASSLFRERSNQPQHF,TGTGCCAGCAGTTTATTCCGGGAAAGAAGCAATCAGCCCCAGCATTTT
TRBJ2-4,-,TRBV5-6,TRBD1,CASSLATGQGGRNIQYF,TGTGCCAGCAGCTTGGCTACGGGACAGGGAGGAAGAAACATTCAGTACTTC
TRBJ2-1,-,TRBV3-1/TRBV3-2,-,CASSQPYNEQFF,TGTGCCAGCAGCCAACCCTACAATGAGCAGTTCTTC
TRBJ2-3,-,TRBV24-1,-,CATSDLPRGMLNTDTQYF,TGTGCCACCAGTGATCTCCCTCGGGGAATGCTTAATACAGATACGCAGTATTTT
TRBJ2-3,few,TRBV10-1,TRBD1,CASSGTIQGVKQYF,TGCGCCAGCAGCGGAACAATACAGGGGGTTAAGCAGTATTTT
TRBJ1-3,few,TRBV10-1,-,CASSESLGGNTIYF,TGCGCCAGCAGTGAGTCGTTGGGTGGAAACACCATATATTTT
TRBJ1-4,-,TRBV18,-,CASSPGFANNEKLFF,TGTGCCAGCTCACCGGGATTTGCCAATAATGAAAAACTGTTTTTT
TRBJ1-3,-,TRBV30,-,CAWSSHSGSGNTIYF,TGTGCCTGGAGTTCTCATTCAGGGTCTGGAAACACCATATATTTT
TRBJ1-2,few,TRBV5-1,-,CASSTQPGNSNYGYTF,TGCGCCAGCAGCACCCAACCGGGCAATTCTAACTATGGCTACACCTTC
TRBJ2-2,-,TRBV6-5,-,CASKLGFTGELFF,TGTGCCAGCAAGTTAGGTTTCACCGGGGAGCTGTTTTTT
TRBJ2-1,-,TRBV30,TRBD2,CAWSRGLAFNNEQFF,TGTGCCTGGAGTCGGGGACTAGCGTTTAACAATGAGCAGTTCTTC
TRBJ1-4,-,TRBV2,-,CASSKTEKLFF,TGTGCCAGCAGTAAGACAGAAAAACTGTTTTTT
TRBJ2-5,-,TRBV30,-,CAWAAGMGARTQYF,TGTGCCTGGGCCGCAGGTATGGGGGCGCGGACCCAGTACTTC
TRBJ2-2,-,TRBV6-5,-,CASRPTWNTGELFF,TGTGCCAGCAGGCCAACTTGGAACACCGGGGAGCTGTTTTTT
TRBJ2-5,-,TRBV5-1,-,CASSLGRSYQETQYF,TGCGCCAGCAGCTTGGGCAGGTCATACCAAGAGACCCAGTACTTC
TRBJ2-2,-,TRBV5-1,-,CASSLSGQANTGELFF,TGCGCCAGCAGCTTGAGTGGACAAGCGAACACCGGGGAGCTGTTTTTT
TRBJ2-2,-,TRBV4-2,-,CASSQRLMNTGELFF,TGTGCCAGCAGCCAACGACTAATGAACACCGGGGAGCTGTTTTTT
TRBJ1-6,-,TRBV10-2,TRBD1,CASSNAQGFTLHF,TGCGCCAGCAGTAACGCACAGGGGTTTACCCTCCACTTT
TRBJ2-4,-,TRBV5-8,TRBD1,CASSEYPGTVKNIQYF,TGTGCCAGCAGCGAGTATCCCGGGACAGTTAAAAACATTCAGTACTTC
TRBJ1-1,-,TRBV7-2,TRBD1,CASSLTGPVNTEAFF,TGTGCCAGCAGCCTGACAGGGCCGGTGAACACTGAAGCTTTCTTT
TRBJ2-3,-,TRBV5-1,-,CASSLAGGDTQYF,TGCGCCAGCAGCTTGGCCGGTGGAGATACGCAGTATTTT
TRBJ1-5,-,TRBV3-1/TRBV3-2,TRBD1,CASSQGQGRYSNQPQHF,TGTGCCAGCAGCCAAGGACAGGGACGTTATAGCAATCAGCCCCAGCATTTT
TRBJ1-2,-,TRBV5-4,TRBD1,CASSPQGALSLGYTF,TGTGCCAGCAGCCCCCAGGGGGCGCTCAGTTTAGGCTACACCTTC
TRBJ2-1,-,TRBV7-8,-,CASSLEPGSYNEQFF,TGTGCCAGCAGCTTAGAACCGGGATCGTACAATGAGCAGTTCTTC
TRBJ1-3,-,TRBV24-1,-,CATSDPGETGNTIYF,TGTGCCACCAGTGATCCTGGGGAGACCGGAAACACCATATATTTT
TRBJ1-3,few,TRBV5-1,TRBD1,CASSLTGDSGNTIYF,TGCGCCAGCAGCTTGACAGGGGATTCTGGAAACACCATATATTTT